Below are 17 T cell receptor beta chains sequenced from a single sample in a study of radiotherapy plus CTLA-4 blockade in lung cancer. Profiling relied on immunoSEQ multiplex PCR, and the TCRdb table lists in-frame clones only, not all of them. The repertoire holds 35,000 or so clones, with around 85% as singletons. Specimen: peripheral blood, collected from a patient treated with radiotherapy plus ipilimumab. Source of these receptors: a human donor with non-small cell lung cancer who had stable disease on radiotherapy plus ipilimumab.

A few counts support this clone. The genes are TRBV10-3 and TRBJ2-7, with D tentatively TRBD1 (6 bases). V was trimmed by 0 bases and J by 5 bases, leaving 11 bases between them. Germline V gene lookup returns CDR1 ENHRY and CDR2 SYGVKD. The CDR3 covers 14 residues. The CDR3 loop reads CAISESQGPHEQYF. In DNA, the CDR3 is TGTGCCATCAGTGAGTCACAGGGTCCGCACGAGCAGTACTTC.

The chain uses TRBV4-1 and TRBJ2-5, with TRBD1 matching over 8 bases. The CDR3 contains 15 residues. Germline V gene sequence: CDR1 MGHRA, CDR2 YSYEKL. Trimming cost V 2 bases and J 5 bases; bases outside gene matches: 7. CDR3 in DNA: TGCGCCAGCAGCCAACCCTTGAGACAGGGGGAGACCCAGTACTTC. This gives the protein CASSQPLRQGETQYF.

This chain uses TRBV27 with TRBJ1-1; no reliable D call. Trimming shortened V by 3 bases and J by 5 bases, and 13 bases separated the two germline ends. Germline lookup yields CDR1 MNHEY and CDR2 SMNVEV (reference sequence). This CDR3 region has 14 residues. The CDR3 DNA follows: TGTGCCAGCAGTTTGGGCACCCCCATAACTGAAGCTTTCTTT. Its translation is CASSLGTPITEAFF.

The chain combines TRBV5-1 with TRBJ2-7; no clear D. Germline V gene lookup returns CDR1 SGHRS and CDR2 YFSETQ. Trimming pared 5 bases from V and 0 bases from J, leaving 6 bases between. The CDR3 loop spans 12 amino acids. As DNA, the CDR3 is TGCGCCAGCAGGGCTGACTCCTACGAGCAGTACTTC. Translating gives CASRADSYEQYF.

The genes are TRBV28 and TRBJ1-5; 8 nucleotides agree with TRBD1. V lost 3 bases and J lost 0; bases outside the gene matches: 16. The CDR3 is 20 residues long. CDR1 and CDR2 from the germline V gene are MDHEN and SYDVKM. CDR3 DNA: TGTGCCAGCAGTTTCCACGGGGGACAGGTTGCCCTTTATAGCAATCAGCCCCAGCATTTT. Amino acid sequence: CASSFHGGQVALYSNQPQHF.

With regard to this clone: The junction does not match germline at one end; this may be a read error. This rearrangement joins TRBV28 to TRBJ2-1, with 7 bases fitting TRBD1. CDR3 size: 14 residues. Germline V lookup: CDR1 MDHEN, CDR2 SYDVKM. The CDR3 nucleotides are TGTGCCAGCAGTCCAGTGCACAGGGGCAATGAGCGGTTCTTC. Translated: CASSPVHRGNERFF.

The chain has TRBV27 and TRBJ2-7; 7 nucleotides match TRBD1. The V gene's germline CDR1 is MNHEY and CDR2 SMNVEV (reference sequence). Germline trimming cut 5 bases from V and 3 bases from J; bases unmatched to any gene: 7. The CDR3 is made up of 14 amino acids. As DNA, the CDR3 is TGTGCCAGCAGTGTTCGGGACAGCTTCTACGAGCAGTACTTC. This gives the protein CASSVRDSFYEQYF.

The CDR3 sequence is CASSQDSLAYYEQYF. DNA for the CDR3: TGTGCCAGCAGCCAAGATTCTCTAGCGTACTACGAGCAGTACTTC. This chain links TRBV7-9 with TRBJ2-7; D is perhaps TRBD2 (6 bases). The CDR3 consists of 15 residues. The germline V and J ends were trimmed by 5 bases and 3 bases, with 17 bases remaining between them. CDR1 SEHNR and CDR2 FQNEAQ come from the germline V gene (reference sequence).

The rearrangement joins TRBV9 to TRBJ1-3; D remains ambiguous. CDR3 length equals 18 residues. V was clipped by 3 bases and J by 0 bases, with 19 bases between them. In germline, CDR1 is SGDLS, CDR2 YYNGEE. The CDR3 DNA reads TGTGCCAGCAGCGAACCTCTTTGGGCTACTCCCTCTGGAAACACCATATATTTT. This encodes CASSEPLWATPSGNTIYF.

A note on this clone: The junction departs from germline at one end; a sequencing error may be responsible. In DNA form, the CDR3 reads TGCGCCAGCACCTTGGGGCAGACCCAGTACTTC. It encodes CASTLGQTQYF. The chain has TRBV5-1 and TRBJ2-5; D perhaps matches TRBD1 (5 bases). The germline gives CDR1 SGHRS, CDR2 YFSETQ. The CDR3 has 11 amino acids.

The genes are TRBV10-3 and TRBJ2-1; perhaps TRBD2 as D (5 bases). V was clipped by 7 bases and J by 8 bases, with 21 bases between them. CDR1 ENHRY and CDR2 SYGVKD come from the germline V gene. The CDR3 is 15 residues long. This CDR3 is CAITGADYGDHEQFF. The CDR3, as DNA: TGTGCCATCACCGGAGCTGACTACGGAGACCATGAGCAGTTCTTC.

This chain uses TRBV28 with TRBJ1-2; TRBD1 matches at 7 bases. In germline, CDR1 is MDHEN, CDR2 SYDVKM. V was clipped by 5 bases and J by 4 bases; unmatched bases: 7. The length of the CDR3 is 14 residues. CDR3 sequence: CASSPRQGGYGYTF. The CDR3 coding sequence is TGTGCCAGCAGTCCCCGACAGGGAGGCTATGGCTACACCTTC.

V usage is TRBV18 and J usage is TRBJ1-2; 10 bases are shared with TRBD1. Trimming cost V 3 bases and J 7 bases; bases outside gene matches: 14. Germline V gene lookup returns CDR1 KGHSH and CDR2 LQKENI. The CDR3 extends over 17 amino acids. The CDR3, as DNA: TGTGCCAGCTCACCCAACACACGACAGGGGGCGGATGGTGGCTACACCTTC. Translation: CASSPNTRQGADGGYTF. Based on the CDR3 plus reference TRBV18 and TRBJ1-2, the full variable domain is NAGVMQNPRHLVRRRGQEARLRCSPMKGHSHVYWYRQLPEEGLKFMVYLQKENIIDESGMPKERFSAEFPKEGPSILRIQQVVRGDSAAYFCASSPNTRQGADGGYTFGSGTRLTVV.

In this sample, this clone turned up once. The chain couples TRBV15 to TRBJ2-5, with a weak D call TRBD2 (5 bases). In germline, CDR1 is LNHNV, CDR2 YYDKDF (reference sequence). The CDR3 extends over 14 amino acids. V was trimmed by 3 bases and J by 5 bases, leaving 13 bases between them. In DNA form, the CDR3 reads TGTGCCACCAGCAGGAGTCAGGAGGCGGAGACCCAGTACTTC. It codes for CATSRSQEAETQYF.

V gene TRBV28 combines with J gene TRBJ2-2; 9 nucleotides agree with TRBD1. Unmatched junction bases numbered 9, after V lost 5 bases and J lost 5 bases. This CDR3 contains 16 residues. The germline CDR1 and CDR2 sequences are MDHEN and SYDVKM. CDR3 protein: CASSPWDRAKTGELFF. DNA of the CDR3: TGTGCCAGCAGTCCTTGGGACAGGGCCAAAACCGGGGAGCTGTTTTTT.

The J gene is TRBJ2-3, the V gene TRBV19, with TRBD2 matching 7 bases. V gave up 5 bases and J gave up 1 base; unmatched junction bases: 6. From germline, CDR1 is LNHDA and CDR2 SQIVND (reference sequence). The CDR3 spans 15 residues. This CDR3 is CASSPAGVGTDTQYF. The DNA for the CDR3 is TGTGCCAGTAGTCCCGCGGGAGTCGGCACAGATACGCAGTATTTT.

This rearrangement joins TRBV19 to TRBJ1-5; TRBD1 matches 7 bases. With V trimmed by 5 bases and J by 7 bases, 11 bases remained unmatched. The CDR3 runs to 15 residues. Germline V gene sequence: CDR1 LNHDA, CDR2 SQIVND (reference sequence). The chain's CDR3 is CASSVTGVLGQPQHF. DNA of the CDR3: TGTGCCAGTAGTGTCACAGGGGTCCTTGGGCAGCCCCAGCATTTT.